The 18 T cell receptor beta chains in this list originate from one sample, sequenced in a study of graft-versus-host responses after intestinal transplantation. Produced via immunoSEQ multiplex PCR; TCRdb's table is partial and in-frame only. The sample lists 130,000 to 150,000 clones, around 90% seen once, with about 0.18% in the top ten. Their specific antigens are unknown. Here the sequenced sample was unstimulated CD4+ T cells sorted from spleen or lymph node cells, taken before intestinal transplant. The source is a human donor who received an intestinal transplant.

The rearrangement joins TRBV7-6 to TRBJ2-5; TRBD1 is a possible D gene (6 bases). V lost 4 bases and J lost 4, with 19 bases in between. The CDR3 consists of 16 residues. The germline CDR1 and CDR2 sequences are SGHVS and FNYEAQ. CDR3 protein: CASSSPPRGPVETQYF. In DNA form, the CDR3 reads TGTGCCAGCAGCTCTCCTCCCAGGGGCCCCGTAGAGACCCAGTACTTC.

The CDR3 nucleotides read TGTGCCATCAACCCCCAGATGGATCAGCCCCAGCATTTT. It yields the protein CAINPQMDQPQHF. This sequence joins TRBV10-3 and TRBJ1-5, with no clear D. V was trimmed by 7 bases and J by 5 bases, leaving 12 bases between them. Germline CDR1 ENHRY, CDR2 SYGVKD. The CDR3 loop spans 13 amino acids.

The chain employs TRBV11-1 and TRBJ2-6; no clear D. The CDR3 consists of 14 residues. CDR1 SGHAT and CDR2 FQDESV come from the germline V gene (reference sequence). Deletions cut 5 bases from V and 0 bases from J, with 5 bases between. The CDR3 region has the DNA TGTGCCAGCAGCCGAAGCTCTGGGGCCAACGTCCTGACTTTC. This encodes CASSRSSGANVLTF.

This sequence joins TRBV27 and TRBJ1-3; 7 bases are shared with TRBD2. The J call is in doubt because the DNA end fits TRBJ2-2 better. In germline, CDR1 is MNHEY, CDR2 SMNVEV (reference sequence). The CDR3 has 17 amino acids. CDR3 sequence reads: CASSLGGLLANTGELFF. The CDR3 DNA reads as TGTGCCAGCAGTTTAGGGGGACTACTCGCGAACACCGGGGAGCTGTTTTTT.

This chain uses TRBV2 with TRBJ1-4; 8 bases fit TRBD1. Germline lookup yields CDR1 SNHLY and CDR2 FYNNEI. CDR3 length: 15 amino acids. V lost 6 bases, J lost 6 bases, and 9 bases stayed unmatched. This CDR3 is CASSLDRGEDEKLFF. The CDR3 nucleotides are TGTGCCAGCAGCCTTGACAGGGGCGAGGATGAAAAACTGTTTTTT.

This clone has a single count. CDR3 residues: CASSFRSTSYEQYF. CDR3 nucleotides: TGTGCCAGCAGTTTCAGGAGTACAAGCTACGAGCAGTACTTC. The chain has TRBV28 and TRBJ2-7, with D hard to call. Trimming cost V 3 bases and J 3 bases, with 12 bases left between them. The CDR3 consists of 14 residues. Per the germline V gene, CDR1 is MDHEN and CDR2 is SYDVKM.

This rearrangement joins TRBV14 to TRBJ2-7; no clear D. Germline CDR1 is SGHDN and CDR2 is FVKESK. There are 15 residues in the CDR3. V lost 0 bases, J lost 5 bases, and 14 bases lay in between. CDR3 sequence (DNA): TGTGCCAGCAGCCAAGATCGGAGTAGCTTGGACGAGCAGTACTTC. Its protein product is CASSQDRSSLDEQYF.

The chain has TRBV5-1 and TRBJ2-3; D may match TRBD1 or TRBD2 (5 bases each). The CDR3 contains 14 residues. Deletions cut 0 bases from V and 7 bases from J, with 12 bases between. Per the germline V gene, CDR1 is SGHRS and CDR2 is YFSETQ. CDR3 DNA sequence: TGCGCCAGCAGCTTGGCCTCCGGGGCTAATACGCAGTATTTT. Amino acid sequence: CASSLASGANTQYF.

This clone was seen just once. This chain joins TRBV10-1 and TRBJ1-2; no firm D call. V was clipped by 0 bases and J by 5 bases, with 7 bases between them. The germline CDR1 and CDR2 sequences are WNHNN and SYGVQD (reference sequence). This CDR3 is 13 amino acids long. The CDR3 loop reads CASSESFLYGYTF. DNA for the CDR3: TGCGCCAGCAGTGAGTCTTTTTTGTATGGCTACACCTTC.

The chain couples TRBV30 to TRBJ1-3; D gene ambiguous. The germline V and J ends were trimmed by 4 bases and 0 bases, with 7 bases remaining between them. Germline V lookup: CDR1 GTSNPN, CDR2 SVGIG (reference sequence). The CDR3 extends over 13 amino acids. The CDR3 DNA is TGTGCCTGGACTAGAGACTCTGGAAACACCATATATTTT. Encoded protein: CAWTRDSGNTIYF.

The chain recombines TRBV18 with TRBJ2-2; TRBD2 agrees at 10 bases. Germline lookup yields CDR1 KGHSH and CDR2 LQKENI. The CDR3 contains 15 residues. V lost 5 bases, J lost 5 bases, and 5 bases stayed unmatched. CDR3 sequence (DNA): TGTGCCAGCTCAGATCTAGCGGGAGAAACCGGGGAGCTGTTTTTT. Protein product: CASSDLAGETGELFF. The entire variable domain, with the rest obtained from reference TRBV18 and TRBJ2-2, is as follows: NAGVMQNPRHLVRRRGQEARLRCSPMKGHSHVYWYRQLPEEGLKFMVYLQKENIIDESGMPKERFSAEFPKEGPSILRIQQVVRGDSAAYFCASSDLAGETGELFFGEGSRLTVL.

V usage is TRBV14 and J usage is TRBJ1-1, with D tentatively TRBD1 (5 bases). CDR3 length: 14 amino acids. CDR1 and CDR2 from the germline V gene are SGHDN and FVKESK. V was pared by 4 bases and J by 7 bases, with 16 bases between. CDR3 in amino acids: CASSLRGGKVEAFF. In DNA form, the CDR3 reads TGTGCCAGCAGCCTACGGGGGGGGAAAGTTGAAGCTTTCTTT.

In nucleotides, the CDR3 is TGTGCCAGCAGCTTAGAAGGGGGGTTCAGCGAGCAGTACTTC. Translating gives CASSLEGGFSEQYF. V usage is TRBV7-8 and J usage is TRBJ2-5; D might be TRBD1 or TRBD2, each matching 6 bases. The DNA end favors TRBJ2-7, so the J call may be wrong. The CDR3 extends over 14 amino acids. Per germline, CDR1 SGHVS and CDR2 FQNEAQ.

This chain links TRBV30 with TRBJ2-1; 13 bases are a match to TRBD2. Trimming cost V 2 bases and J 15 bases; bases outside gene matches: 7. From germline, CDR1 is GTSNPN and CDR2 SVGIG (reference sequence). The CDR3 has 13 amino acids. CDR3 sequence reads: CAWSPSTSGRTFF. CDR3 bases: TGTGCCTGGAGTCCCTCGACTAGCGGGAGGACGTTCTTC.

This clone was counted a single time. The chain recombines TRBV18 with TRBJ1-1; D unclear. V shed 4 bases and J shed 4 bases, with 10 bases lying between them. The CDR3 length is 13 residues. CDR1 and CDR2 (germline): KGHSH, LQKENI. CDR3 in DNA: TGTGCCAGCTCACTATCCAGGTCCACTGAAGCTTTCTTT. It is translated as CASSLSRSTEAFF. Full variable domain (missing parts from reference TRBV18 and TRBJ1-1): NAGVMQNPRHLVRRRGQEARLRCSPMKGHSHVYWYRQLPEEGLKFMVYLQKENIIDESGMPKERFSAEFPKEGPSILRIQQVVRGDSAAYFCASSLSRSTEAFFGQGTRLTVV.

V and J are TRBV2 and TRBJ2-7, with 9 bases matching TRBD2. From germline, CDR1 is SNHLY and CDR2 FYNNEI. The CDR3 sequence is 14 residues long. With 7 bases clipped from V and 2 bases from J, the junction kept 6 bases outside the gene matches. CDR3 bases: TGTGCCAGCATTTCGACTAGCGGCACCTACGAGCAGTACTTC. It is translated as CASISTSGTYEQYF.

The V gene is TRBV28, the J gene TRBJ2-7, with a tentative D call TRBD2 (5 bases). With 8 bases removed from V and 1 base from J, the gap between germline ends came to 18 bases. CDR3 length equals 15 residues. Per germline, CDR1 MDHEN and CDR2 SYDVKM. This chain's CDR3 is CASRLSLGGSYEQYF. In nucleotides, the CDR3 is TGTGCCAGCCGCCTTTCGCTCGGCGGGTCCTACGAGCAGTACTTC.

The chain joins TRBV18 to TRBJ2-1; D is perhaps TRBD1 (6 bases). CDR1 and CDR2 (germline): KGHSH, LQKENI. Trimming left V 6 bases short and J 7 bases short, with 22 bases between. The CDR3 is 16 amino acids. The CDR3 DNA is TGTGCCAGCTCTCCCACTACAGGGATCTCCCCGAATGAGCAGTTCTTC. Protein sequence: CASSPTTGISPNEQFF.